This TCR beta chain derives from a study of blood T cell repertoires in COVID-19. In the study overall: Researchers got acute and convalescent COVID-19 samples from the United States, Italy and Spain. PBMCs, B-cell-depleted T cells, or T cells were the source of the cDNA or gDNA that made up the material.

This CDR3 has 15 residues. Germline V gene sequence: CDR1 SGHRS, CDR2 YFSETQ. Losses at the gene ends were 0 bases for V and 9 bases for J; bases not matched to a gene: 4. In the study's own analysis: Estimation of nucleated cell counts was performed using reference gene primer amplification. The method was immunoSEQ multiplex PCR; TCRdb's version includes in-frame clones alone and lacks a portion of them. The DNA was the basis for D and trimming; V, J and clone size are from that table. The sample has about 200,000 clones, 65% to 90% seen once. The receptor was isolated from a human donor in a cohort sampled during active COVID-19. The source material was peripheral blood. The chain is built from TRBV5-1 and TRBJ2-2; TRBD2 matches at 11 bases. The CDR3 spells CASSLEPSGRRELFF. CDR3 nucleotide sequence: TGCGCCAGCAGCTTGGAGCCTAGCGGGAGGCGGGAGCTGTTTTTT.